This T cell receptor beta chain originates from a study of T-cell reconstitution after alpha-beta-depleted transplantation in children. The CDR3 is 13 amino acids. Trimming took off 3 bases at V and 1 base at J, with 9 bases between the two ends. Per the germline V gene, CDR1 is SQVTM and CDR2 is ANQGSEA. The table lists this clonotype with a count of one. Preparation of the TCRbeta library involved a method that used unique molecular identifiers. TCRdb ran MiXCR on the PCR reads and lists one entry per CDR3 protein. The sample carries approximately 210,000 distinct CDR3 sequences, approximately 19% recorded once.

The sequenced sample was PBMCs, mostly from graft donor cells, obtained 360 days after TCRalphabeta/CD19-depleted stem cell transplant. This TCR was sampled from a male patient between 2 and 9 years old who had a stem cell transplant for acute lymphoblastic leukemia, so the T cells may come from the graft donor. The chain uses TRBV29-1 and TRBJ1-1; the D is unclear. The DNA for the CDR3 is TGCAGCGTTGACGAACAGTCGAACACTGAAGCTTTCTTT. Protein product: CSVDEQSNTEAFF.